Shown below are 16 T cell receptor beta chains from a single sample sequenced in a study of blood T cell repertoires in COVID-19. Assay: immunoSEQ multiplex PCR; the TCRdb copy retains only in-frame clones and omits some. The data hold tens of thousands of clones, with roughly 90% observed a single time. Sequencing was done on a sample of peripheral blood. These receptors were collected from a man aged 65-85 years with acute or convalescent COVID-19.

This clone was counted a single time. The V gene is TRBV6-4, the J gene TRBJ1-5, with D possibly TRBD1 on 6 matching bases. The CDR3 is made up of 13 amino acids. Germline V CDR1 and CDR2: MRHNA, SNTAGT. V gave up 5 bases and J gave up 6 bases, with 11 bases separating them. The CDR3 nucleotides are TGTGCCAGCAGTCAGGGAGGGGGTCAGCCCCAGCATTTT. Amino acids: CASSQGGGQPQHF.

The V gene is TRBV27, the J gene TRBJ2-2, with D tentatively TRBD2 (6 bases). The CDR3 covers 16 residues. Germline CDR1 and CDR2: MNHEY and SMNVEV (reference sequence). V was trimmed by 6 bases and J by 6 bases, leaving 20 bases between them. This CDR3 reads CASSNPYAGLPGELFF. In DNA, the CDR3 is TGTGCCAGCAGCAACCCTTATGCGGGACTCCCCGGGGAGCTGTTTTTT.

J is TRBJ2-5 and V is TRBV3-1 (or the pseudogene TRBV3-2), with 8 bases that match TRBD2. The germline gives CDR1 LGHDT, CDR2 YNNKEL (reference sequence). After removal of 0 bases from V and 2 bases from J, the junction contained 5 bases not matched to a gene. The CDR3 loop spans 16 amino acids. The chain's CDR3 is CASSQDGTRRQETQYF. The DNA for the CDR3 is TGTGCCAGCAGCCAAGACGGGACTAGGAGACAAGAGACCCAGTACTTC.

V is TRBV2 and J is TRBJ1-5; D perhaps matches TRBD1 (5 bases). CDR1 and CDR2 from the germline V gene are SNHLY and FYNNEI. The V and J ends lost 2 bases and 6 bases respectively, with 11 bases between them. CDR3 length: 14 amino acids. CDR3 sequence: CASSESRVSQPQHF. CDR3 bases: TGTGCCAGCAGTGAAAGCAGGGTGAGTCAGCCCCAGCATTTT.

The rearrangement joins TRBV5-1 to TRBJ1-6; D uncertain. The CDR3 spans 15 residues. Deletions cut 6 bases from V and 0 bases from J, with 10 bases between. CDR1 is SGHRS, CDR2 YFSETQ, per germline. Here the CDR3 reads CASTSESSYNSPLHF. The CDR3 bases are TGCGCCAGCACTTCCGAGAGCTCCTATAATTCACCCCTCCACTTT.

This clone was seen only a few times. This chain connects TRBV6-1 to TRBJ1-4; TRBD1 is a possible D gene (5 bases). Germline lookup yields CDR1 MNHNS and CDR2 SASEGT. The CDR3 contains 14 residues. Between the trimmed V and J ends, which lost 0 bases and 10 bases, there was a span of 12 bases. CDR3: CASSEARAPPKLFF. CDR3 sequence (DNA): TGTGCCAGCAGTGAAGCCAGGGCCCCCCCAAAACTGTTTTTT.

The chain carries TRBV14 and TRBJ2-3; 9 bases align to TRBD1. The germline gives CDR1 SGHDN, CDR2 FVKESK. V gave up 4 bases and J gave up 4 bases; unmatched junction bases: 6. The CDR3 covers 15 residues. CDR3 amino acids: CASSRGQGSADTQYF. The CDR3, as DNA: TGTGCCAGCAGCCGCGGACAGGGGAGCGCAGATACGCAGTATTTT. Combining the CDR3 with reference TRBV14 and TRBJ2-3 gives the whole variable domain EAGVTQFPSHSVIEKGQTVTLRCDPISGHDNLYWYRRVMGKEIKFLLHFVKESKQDESGMPNNRFLAERTGGTYSTLKVQPAELEDSGVYFCASSRGQGSADTQYFGPGTRLTVL.

The CDR3: CASSILDSGSGELFF. CDR3 bases: TGTGCCAGTAGTATCCTCGACTCTGGGTCCGGGGAGCTGTTTTTT. This chain links TRBV19 with TRBJ2-2, with D hard to call. Trimming cost V 3 bases and J 6 bases, with 14 bases left between them. This CDR3 spans 15 amino acids. The germline CDR1 and CDR2 sequences are LNHDA and SQIVND (reference sequence). Complete variable domain (other parts from reference TRBV19 and TRBJ2-2): DGGITQSPKYLFRKEGQNVTLSCEQNLNHDAMYWYRQDPGQGLRLIYYSQIVNDFQKGDIAEGYSVSREKKESFPLTVTSAQKNPTAFYLCASSILDSGSGELFFGEGSRLTVL.

This chain links TRBV5-5 with TRBJ2-1; D unclear. This CDR3 comprises 13 residues. CDR1 and CDR2 from the germline V gene are SGHKS and YYEKEE (reference sequence). Deletions cut 0 bases from V and 5 bases from J, with 6 bases between. The CDR3 nucleotides read TGTGCCAGCAGCTTGGGGCCAAACAATGAGCAGTTCTTC. Its protein is CASSLGPNNEQFF.

The V call is TRBV15, the J call TRBJ2-1; D is possibly TRBD2 (5 bases). V lost 0 bases and J lost 9, with 12 bases in between. CDR3 length: 14 residues. Germline V gene data show CDR1 as LNHNV and CDR2 as YYDKDF (reference sequence). The CDR3 sequence is CATSRDQLGAEQFF. CDR3 DNA: TGTGCCACCAGCAGAGATCAGTTGGGAGCTGAGCAGTTCTTC.

The chain links TRBV6-5 to TRBJ2-3; D not certain. Germline V gene sequence: CDR1 MNHEY, CDR2 SVGAGI. There are 14 residues in the CDR3. Trimming removed 2 bases from V and 4 bases from J, with 10 bases in between. The CDR3 DNA reads TGTGCCAGCAGTTACGGGCAGGCTGCAGATACGCAGTATTTT. Protein product: CASSYGQAADTQYF.

V gene TRBV7-3 combines with J gene TRBJ2-2; perhaps TRBD1 as D (7 bases). Per the germline V gene, CDR1 is SGHTA and CDR2 is FQGTGA. The CDR3 is made up of 16 amino acids. The V end lost 5 bases, the J end lost 2 bases, and 15 bases lay between the germline ends. CDR3 nucleotide sequence: TGTGCCAGCAGCCCCCCGACAGGGACTAACACCGGGGAGCTGTTTTTT. Its protein is CASSPPTGTNTGELFF.

CDR3: CASSPPSNYGYTF. CDR3 DNA: TGTGCCAGCTCACCACCCTCTAACTATGGCTACACCTTC. V usage is TRBV18 and J usage is TRBJ1-2; no reliable D call. Germline V gene data show CDR1 as KGHSH and CDR2 as LQKENI. V lost 0 bases to trimming and J lost 0 bases, with 2 bases between them. This CDR3 spans 13 amino acids.

This clone showed up just once. This chain links TRBV7-8 with TRBJ2-2; 8 positions match TRBD2. Trimming removed 5 bases from V and 5 bases from J; junction bases left unmatched: 10. Germline V CDR1 and CDR2: SGHVS, FQNEAQ. CDR3 length: 16 amino acids. The chain's CDR3 is CASSDRGGLDTGELFF. CDR3 sequence (DNA): TGTGCCAGCAGCGACCGAGGGGGACTAGATACCGGGGAGCTGTTTTTT.

The genes are TRBV13 and TRBJ1-3; D call uncertain. CDR1 is PRHDT and CDR2 is FYEKMQ in the germline V gene (reference sequence). Trimming removed 2 bases at V and 1 base at J, with 6 bases between. The CDR3 consists of 14 residues. The CDR3 sequence: CASSLQSSGNTIYF. The CDR3 DNA follows: TGTGCCAGCAGCTTACAGTCGTCTGGAAACACCATATATTTT.

The chain uses TRBV4-2 and TRBJ2-7; D remains ambiguous. Germline loops: CDR1 LGHNA, CDR2 YNFKEQ. CDR3 length: 15 amino acids. V lost 1 base and J 0 bases, leaving 10 bases between the germline ends. The CDR3: CASSQGVTNSYEQYF. CDR3 in DNA: TGTGCCAGCAGCCAAGGAGTGACAAACTCCTACGAGCAGTACTTC.